Presented here are 21 T cell receptor beta chains from one specimen sequenced in a study of CXCR3-negative and CXCR3-positive naive CD8 T cells. TRB cDNA libraries were made by UMI-labeled 5' RACE. TCRdb reprocessed the 5' RACE reads and reports one entry per CDR3 protein, with no DNA. The specimen's table records 43,000 or so distinct CDR3 sequences. The sample was naive CXCR3- CD8+ T cells from blood. The sample's subset: CD45RO-CCR7+CD27+CD95- naive CD8+ T cells lacking CXCR3 (TNR3-). The receptors shown here come from a human donor in good health. Some clones in this sample may be carry-over from other donors' samples.

The rearrangement uses TRBV7-2 and TRBJ2-7; absent DNA, TCRdb's TRBD2 call cannot be checked. This CDR3 has 14 amino acids. Germline loops: CDR1 SGHTA, CDR2 FQGNSA. This chain's CDR3 is CASRGQPEAYEQYF.

The chain links TRBV21-1 to TRBJ2-7; TCRdb's D gene call, TRBD2, goes unchecked for lack of DNA. TRBV21-1 counts as a pseudogene. The length of the CDR3 is 16 residues. The CDR3 reads CASSKDGPPGGHEQYF.

The rearrangement links TRBV7-9 to TRBJ2-7; TCRdb gives TRBD1 as the D gene, but with no DNA this cannot be confirmed. CDR3 length: 16 amino acids. CDR1 and CDR2 (germline): SEHNR, FQNEAQ (reference sequence). CDR3 region: CASSFTPDHWDEEQYF.

The CDR3 loop reads CASSSRTGDNEQFF. The J gene is TRBJ2-1, the V gene TRBV13; the TCRdb call, TRBD1, lacks DNA for checking. Germline loops: CDR1 PRHDT, CDR2 FYEKMQ (reference sequence). This CDR3 has 14 residues.

V usage is TRBV29-1 and J usage is TRBJ1-1; the TCRdb call, TRBD1, lacks DNA for checking. The CDR3 runs to 13 residues. Germline loops: CDR1 SQVTM, CDR2 ANQGSEA. The CDR3 region is CSVGGGLVTEAFF.

The gene calls are TRBV29-1 and TRBJ2-1. This CDR3 contains 16 residues. The germline V gene encodes CDR1 SQVTM and CDR2 ANQGSEA. The CDR3: CSVEGGFLMGYNEQFF.

The rearrangement links TRBV12-3 or TRBV12-4 to TRBJ1-5. The CDR3 has 12 amino acids. CDR3 sequence reads: CASSPRSQPQHF.

The chain joins TRBV11-2 to TRBJ2-1; TCRdb names TRBD1, which stays unverified in the absence of DNA. The CDR3 sequence is 17 residues long. In germline, CDR1 is SGHAT, CDR2 FQNNGV. This CDR3 is CASSPPGPREVDNEQFF. Looking up the rest from reference TRBV11-2 and TRBJ2-1 gives the full variable domain: EAGVAQSPRYKIIEKRQSVAFWCNPISGHATLYWYQQILGQGPKLLIQFQNNGVVDDSQLPKDRFSAERLKGVDSTLKIQPAKLEDSAVYLCASSPPGPREVDNEQFFGPGTRLTVL.

This rearrangement joins TRBV4-3 to TRBJ2-7; as DNA is missing, the TRBD1 call by TCRdb cannot be tested. The CDR3 totals 15 residues. Germline CDR1 reads LGHNA; CDR2 reads YSLEER. This CDR3 is CASSQDRSRGYEQYF.

The chain carries TRBV5-4 and TRBJ2-7. This CDR3 region has 12 residues. Germline V gene sequence: CDR1 SGHNT, CDR2 YYREEE (reference sequence). The CDR3 region is CASSLGVNEQYF.

The chain joins TRBV7-9 to TRBJ2-7; TCRdb's D call, TRBD2, is unchecked because there is no DNA. This CDR3 has 15 residues. The germline V gene encodes CDR1 SEHNR and CDR2 FQNEAQ (reference sequence). CDR3 protein: CASSLVASGVVEQYF.

The chain combines TRBV29-1 with TRBJ2-1. The V gene's germline CDR1 is SQVTM and CDR2 ANQGSEA. This CDR3 is 14 amino acids long. CDR3 protein: CSVEGSSSYNEQFF.

CDR3 region: CASSLASQTYEQYF. The chain couples TRBV7-6 to TRBJ2-7. The CDR3 is 14 amino acids. Germline V CDR1 and CDR2: SGHVS, FNYEAQ.

The chain joins TRBV20-1 to TRBJ2-1; TCRdb indicates TRBD2, and absent DNA this call remains unverified. The CDR3 totals 17 residues. The V gene's germline CDR1 is DFQATT and CDR2 SNEGSKA (reference sequence). The CDR3 loop reads CSARDLSGGPEGNEQFF.

The chain employs TRBV29-1 and TRBJ2-2. CDR1 SQVTM and CDR2 ANQGSEA come from the germline V gene. CDR3 length: 12 amino acids. The CDR3 protein is CSVEGSTGELFF.

The chain joins TRBV29-1 to TRBJ2-5; the TRBD2 assignment by TCRdb is unverifiable without DNA. The CDR3 has 14 residues. Germline V lookup: CDR1 SQVTM, CDR2 ANQGSEA. The CDR3 spells CSVEPTSGSETQYF.

V usage is TRBV4-1 and J usage is TRBJ2-3; with no DNA, the TCRdb D assignment of TRBD2 cannot be verified. This CDR3 contains 13 residues. Per germline, CDR1 MGHRA and CDR2 YSYEKL. The CDR3 spells CASQKEGADTQYF.

The gene calls are TRBV27 and TRBJ2-1. The CDR3 sequence is 16 residues long. Germline CDR1 is MNHEY and CDR2 is SMNVEV (reference sequence). This CDR3 is CASSLSTGASYNEQFF.

The V and J genes are TRBV29-1 and TRBJ1-4; TCRdb names TRBD1, which stays unverified in the absence of DNA. Germline loops: CDR1 SQVTM, CDR2 ANQGSEA. The CDR3 contains 13 residues. The chain's CDR3 is CSVEGGAWEKLFF.

This chain links TRBV19 with TRBJ2-1; TCRdb returns TRBD2, unconfirmable since there is no DNA. The CDR3 contains 16 residues. Germline-derived CDR1 and CDR2 are LNHDA and SQIVND (reference sequence). The CDR3 protein is CASSIILAGGYNEQFF.

This chain uses TRBV7-3 with TRBJ2-7; TCRdb picks TRBD2, but there is no DNA to check that call. The CDR3 consists of 17 residues. The germline V gene has CDR1 SGHTA and CDR2 FQGTGA. CDR3 region: CASSSGTSSGSSYEQYF.